The sequence of this T cell receptor beta chain was determined in a study of blood T cell repertoires in COVID-19. Study-wide context: Nucleic acid was either cDNA or gDNA, and it came from T cells, B-cell-depleted T cells, or PBMCs.

Germline values: CDR1 SGHTA, CDR2 FQGNSA. The CDR3 has 16 amino acids. Trimming left V 2 bases short and J 2 bases short, with 15 bases between. Only in-frame clones appear in the TCRdb table, and some are missing; sequencing was by immunoSEQ multiplex PCR. The sample shows approximately 220,000 clones, more than 65% of them seen only once. The chain carries TRBV7-2 and TRBJ1-1; D ambiguous. Sample: peripheral blood. This clonotype was obtained from a woman in her fifties or sixties with acute or convalescent COVID-19. The CDR3 reads CASSLRQEDFNTEAFF. The CDR3 nucleotides are TGTGCCAGCAGCTTAAGGCAGGAAGATTTCAACACTGAAGCTTTCTTT.